This T cell receptor (beta chain) was captured in a study of blood T cell repertoires in COVID-19. The V and J ends lost 1 base and 2 bases, in that order; junction bases with no gene match: 4. The CDR3 is made up of 16 amino acids. Germline lookup yields CDR1 MNHEY and CDR2 SMNVEV (reference sequence). In the original analysis: Researchers report that nucleated cell counts were estimated from reference gene primer amplification. Assay: immunoSEQ multiplex PCR; the TCRdb copy retains only in-frame clones and omits some. V, J and clone size reflect that table, while D and trimming were determined from the DNA. The repertoire holds tens of thousands of clones, with about four fifths as singletons.

The sequencing sample was made of peripheral blood. This clonotype was obtained from a man aged 45 to 65 with active COVID-19. The chain carries TRBV27 and TRBJ2-1; TRBD2 aligns across 8 bases. The CDR3: CASSLWVGGAYNEQFF. The CDR3 DNA sequence: TGTGCCAGCAGTTTATGGGTCGGGGGGGCCTACAATGAGCAGTTCTTC.